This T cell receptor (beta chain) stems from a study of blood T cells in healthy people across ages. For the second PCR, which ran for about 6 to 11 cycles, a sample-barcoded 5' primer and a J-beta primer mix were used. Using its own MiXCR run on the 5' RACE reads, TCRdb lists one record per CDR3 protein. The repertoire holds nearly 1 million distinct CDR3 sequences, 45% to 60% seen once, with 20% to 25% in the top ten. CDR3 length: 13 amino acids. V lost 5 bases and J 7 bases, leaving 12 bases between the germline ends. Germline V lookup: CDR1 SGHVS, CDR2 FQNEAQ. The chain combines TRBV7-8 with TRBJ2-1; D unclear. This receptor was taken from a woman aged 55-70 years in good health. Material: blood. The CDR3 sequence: CASSPLHGNEQFF. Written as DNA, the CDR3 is TGTGCCAGCAGCCCATTACACGGAAATGAGCAGTTCTTC.